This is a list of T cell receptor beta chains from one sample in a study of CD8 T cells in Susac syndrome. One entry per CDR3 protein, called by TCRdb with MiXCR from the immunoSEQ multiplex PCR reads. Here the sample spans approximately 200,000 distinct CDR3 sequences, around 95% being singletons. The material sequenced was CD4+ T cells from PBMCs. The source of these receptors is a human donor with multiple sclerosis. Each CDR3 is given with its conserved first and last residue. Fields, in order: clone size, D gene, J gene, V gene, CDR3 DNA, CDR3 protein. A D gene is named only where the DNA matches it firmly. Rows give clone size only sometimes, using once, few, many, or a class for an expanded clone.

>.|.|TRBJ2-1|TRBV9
TGTGCCAGCAGCGCCCGGACCGCGAACTACAATGAGCAGTTCTTC
CASSARTANYNEQFF
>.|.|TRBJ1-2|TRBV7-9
TGTGCCAGCAGCCGAACTCAATGGCGTGGCTACACCTTC
CASSRTQWRGYTF
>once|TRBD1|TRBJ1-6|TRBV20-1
TGCAGTGCTAGTTTAAGACAGGGTGGGCCCCTCCACTTT
CSASLRQGGPLHF
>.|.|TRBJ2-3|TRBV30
TGTGCCTGGAGTGCCCTCCTAGATACGCAGTATTTT
CAWSALLDTQYF
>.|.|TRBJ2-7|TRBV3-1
TGTGCCAGCAGCCAAGATGGGGAAAGTGAGCAGTACTTC
CASSQDGESEQYF
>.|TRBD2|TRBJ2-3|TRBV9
TGTGCCAGCAGCTCTCCTGCGGGGGGGACATTCACAGATACGCAGTATTTT
CASSSPAGGTFTDTQYF
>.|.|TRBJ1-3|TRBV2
TGTGCCAGCCTCGAGGGCTCTGGAAACACCATATATTTT
CASLEGSGNTIYF
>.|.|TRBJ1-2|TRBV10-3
TGTGCCGTGGCCGAAGGCTACACCTTC
CAVAEGYTF
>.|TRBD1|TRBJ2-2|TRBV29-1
TGCAGCGTTGAAGCGGACAGGACGAACACCGGGGAGCTGTTTTTT
CSVEADRTNTGELFF
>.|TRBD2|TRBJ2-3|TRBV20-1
TGCAGTGCTGGACTAGGGTGGGATACGCAGTATTTT
CSAGLGWDTQYF
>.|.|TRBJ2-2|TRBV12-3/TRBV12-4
TGTGCCAGCAGTTGGGGTGACAGACCGTCCGGGGAGCTGTTTTTT
CASSWGDRPSGELFF
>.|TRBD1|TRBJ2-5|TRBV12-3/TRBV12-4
TGTGCCAGCAGGCCTGGGACAGGGGACGCACAAGAGACCCAGTACTTC
CASRPGTGDAQETQYF
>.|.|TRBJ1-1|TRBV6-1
TGTGCCAGCAGTGAAGCGACAGGGAACACTGAAGCTTTCTTT
CASSEATGNTEAFF
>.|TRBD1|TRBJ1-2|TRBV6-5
TGTGCCAGCAGAATCCGACAGGGCGGGTATGGCTACACCTTC
CASRIRQGGYGYTF
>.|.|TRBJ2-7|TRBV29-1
TGCAGCGTTGCCGACATCCGTAGCCCCTACGAGCAGTACTTC
CSVADIRSPYEQYF
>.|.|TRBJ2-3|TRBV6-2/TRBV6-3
TGTGCCAGCAGAGGACGGGGGACGGGGGAGAGCACAGATACGCAGTATTTT
CASRGRGTGESTDTQYF
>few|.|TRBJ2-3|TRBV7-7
TGTGCTAGCAGCTTAGCAGGGGTGGCAGATACGCAGTATTTT
CASSLAGVADTQYF
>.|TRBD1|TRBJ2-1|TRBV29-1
TGCAGCGTTAGACAGGGGGCGGGAAATGAGCAGTTCTTC
CSVRQGAGNEQFF
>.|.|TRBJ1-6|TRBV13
TGTGCCAGCAGCTTAGGCAGAGGTGAAAGGGAACCCCTCCACTTT
CASSLGRGEREPLHF
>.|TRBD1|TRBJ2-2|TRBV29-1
TGCAGCACCACAGGGGGCGCAAACACCGGGGAGCTGTTTTTT
CSTTGGANTGELFF
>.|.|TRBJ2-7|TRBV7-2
TGTGCCAGCAGCTTAACAGCAGGGTGGAACGAGCAGTACTTC
CASSLTAGWNEQYF
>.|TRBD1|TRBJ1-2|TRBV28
TGTGCCAGCAGGGTGGGACAGGACTATGGCTACACCTTC
CASRVGQDYGYTF
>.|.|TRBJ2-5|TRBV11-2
TGTGCCAGCAGCTTACAACGAGAGACCCAGTACTTC
CASSLQRETQYF
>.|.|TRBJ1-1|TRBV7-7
TGTGCCAGCAGCCCGCTCCTCTCGGCAGGCATACTATCTGTAACTGAAGCTTTCTTT
CASSPLLSAGILSVTEAFF
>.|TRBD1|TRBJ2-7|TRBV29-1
TGCAGCGGTTTAGACAGGGAATCCTACGAGCAGTACTTC
CSGLDRESYEQYF
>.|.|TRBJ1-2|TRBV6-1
TGTGCCAGCAAGTTGGGGTATGGCTACACCTTC
CASKLGYGYTF
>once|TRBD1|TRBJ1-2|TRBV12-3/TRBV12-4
TGTGCCAGCAGAGACAGGGCCCTAAATGGCTACACCTTC
CASRDRALNGYTF
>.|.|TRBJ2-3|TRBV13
TGTGCCAGCAGCTCCCAAGGTCCCACAGATACGCAGTATTTT
CASSSQGPTDTQYF
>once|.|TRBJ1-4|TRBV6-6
TGTGCCAGCAGTTACGGGGGGTACCAGGAAAAACTGTTTTTT
CASSYGGYQEKLFF
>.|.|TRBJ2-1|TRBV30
TGTGCCTGGAGTTGGGGATTCGGGAATGAGCAGTTCTTC
CAWSWGFGNEQFF
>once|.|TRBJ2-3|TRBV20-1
TGCAGTGCTAGGACCAGTTACGACAGGTTGCGCACAGATACGCAGTATTTT
CSARTSYDRLRTDTQYF
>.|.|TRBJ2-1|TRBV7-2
TGTGCCAGCAGCCCCGAACTCCGGAGTGAGCAGTTCTTC
CASSPELRSEQFF
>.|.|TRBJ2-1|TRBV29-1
TGCAGCGCCGAGGGGGTTCCTTACTCCTACAATGAGCAGTTCTTC
CSAEGVPYSYNEQFF
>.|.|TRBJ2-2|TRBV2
TGTGCCAGCAGTGGATACAGTGGCGGGGAGCTGTTTTTT
CASSGYSGGELFF
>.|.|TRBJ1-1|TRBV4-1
TGCGCCAGCAGCCAAGGACCGACGGGTGCGAACGTTGAAGCTTTCTTT
CASSQGPTGANVEAFF
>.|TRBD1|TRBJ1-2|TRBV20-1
TGCAGTGCTAGAGTGCCAGGGGGTGGAGGCTACACCTTC
CSARVPGGGGYTF
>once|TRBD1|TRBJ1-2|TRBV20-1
TGCAGTGCTTCCAAGACAGGGATTCTCTACACCTTC
CSASKTGILYTF
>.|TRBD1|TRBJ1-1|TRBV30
TGTGCCTGGAAAGAGGGGGCCGGAGGGAGGACTGAAGCTTTCTTT
CAWKEGAGGRTEAFF
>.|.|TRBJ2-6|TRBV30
TGTGCCTGGACTAAGGGGCAGCGGATCTCTGGGGCCAACGTCCTGACTTTC
CAWTKGQRISGANVLTF
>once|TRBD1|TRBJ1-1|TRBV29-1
TGCAGCGTTTCGACGCGATGGACAGGGAACTTGAACACTGAAGCTTTCTTT
CSVSTRWTGNLNTEAFF
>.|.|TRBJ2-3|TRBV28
TGTGCCAGCAGCAGAGTGGGACGGGGCACAGATACGCAGTATTTT
CASSRVGRGTDTQYF
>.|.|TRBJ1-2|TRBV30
TGTGCCTGGACTAAGGTGGGAGGGAGCTATGGCTACACCTTC
CAWTKVGGSYGYTF
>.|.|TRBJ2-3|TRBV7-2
TGTGCCAGCAGCCTCCCAGTGATGGATACGCAGTATTTT
CASSLPVMDTQYF
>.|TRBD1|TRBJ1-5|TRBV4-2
TGTGCCAGCAGCCAGCAACAGGGGCGCAATCAGCCCCAGCATTTT
CASSQQQGRNQPQHF
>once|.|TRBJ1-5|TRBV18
TGTGCCAGCTCACCGGTGGCAGGTTCGCAGGTGCCCCAGCATTTT
CASSPVAGSQVPQHF
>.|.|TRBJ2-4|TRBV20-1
TGCAGTGCTTACGACGACAGCAAAAACATTCAGTACTTC
CSAYDDSKNIQYF
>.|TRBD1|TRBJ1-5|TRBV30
TGTGCCTGGAGTGACGGACAGGGGAGTTTTCAGCCCCAGCATTTT
CAWSDGQGSFQPQHF
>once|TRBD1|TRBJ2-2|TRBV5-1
TGCGCCAGCAGCCGGGACAGGGGAAACACCGGGGAGCTGTTTTTT
CASSRDRGNTGELFF
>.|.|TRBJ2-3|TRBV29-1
TGCAGCGCGCTAAACGCAGATACGCAGTATTTT
CSALNADTQYF
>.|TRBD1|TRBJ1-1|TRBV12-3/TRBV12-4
TGTGCCAGCAGACGACAGGGGGCGGAGACTGAAGCTTTCTTT
CASRRQGAETEAFF
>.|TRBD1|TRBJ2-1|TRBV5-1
TGCGCCAGCAGCTTGGCCCCGGGACAGGCGAACAATGAGCAGTTCTTC
CASSLAPGQANNEQFF
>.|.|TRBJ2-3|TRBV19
TGTGCCAGCCAGAGGGGACCAACGGCAGATACGCAGTATTTT
CASQRGPTADTQYF
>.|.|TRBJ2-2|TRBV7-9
TGTGCCAGCAGCCCAGCAGGAGCGAACACCGGGGAGCTGTTTTTT
CASSPAGANTGELFF
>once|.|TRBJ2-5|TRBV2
TGTGCCAGCAGAAGGACAGAAGAGACCCAGTACTTC
CASRRTEETQYF
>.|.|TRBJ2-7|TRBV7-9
TGTGCCAGCAGCTCCTCTAGCAGTACCTACTACGAGCAGTACTTC
CASSSSSSTYYEQYF
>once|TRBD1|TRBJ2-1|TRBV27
TGTGCCAGCAGGTCTCGGGACAGGGTGAACAATGAGCAGTTCTTC
CASRSRDRVNNEQFF
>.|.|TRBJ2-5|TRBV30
TGTGCGCACAGGGACCAAGAGACCCAGTACTTC
CAHRDQETQYF